This is a list of T cell receptor beta chains from one sample in a study of T cells during gluten challenge in celiac disease. TCRdb fed the single-cell sequencing reads into MiXCR, producing one record per CDR3 protein. The sample consists of around 120 distinct CDR3 sequences, 30% to 45% of them appearing once. Sequencing used gluten-specific CD4+ T cells sorted from the duodenum using tetramers, obtained at baseline or on day 14 of gluten challenge (not recorded which). These receptors originate from a female donor with celiac disease. Both conserved end residues are part of each CDR3. The D gene is left open where the match is weak. A row's size may be missing; if present it is once, few, many or a size class.

TGTGCCAGCAGCTTCTCTGGGGGTATCACTGAAGCTTTCTTT | CASSFSGGITEAFF | TRBV7-2 | - | TRBJ1-1 | 14 | few
TGTGCCAGCAGCGTCAGGGTGTACCAAGAGACCCAGTACTTC | CASSVRVYQETQYF | TRBV7-2 | - | TRBJ2-5 | 14 | -
TGTGCCAGCAGCCCAGCAGGGGGCTTGACTAATGAAAAACTGTTTTTT | CASSPAGGLTNEKLFF | TRBV12-3/TRBV12-4 | TRBD1 | TRBJ1-4 | 16 | -
TGTGCCTGGGGGATGTTCGGCCAGGTCGGCACCATATATTTT | CAWGMFGQVGTIYF | TRBV30 | - | TRBJ1-3 | 14 | -
TGTGCCAGCAGCCAGCAGGGCTTCCTTTACTACGAGCAGTACTTC | CASSQQGFLYYEQYF | TRBV7-2 | - | TRBJ2-7 | 15 | hyperexpanded
TGTGCCAGCAGGGACTATCCGACACCGACGAGCACAGATACGCAGTATTTT | CASRDYPTPTSTDTQYF | TRBV2 | - | TRBJ2-3 | 17 | -
TGTGCCAGCAGCTTATATGGGGGGCCGGGAGATACGCAGTATTTT | CASSLYGGPGDTQYF | TRBV7-3 | - | TRBJ2-3 | 15 | -
TGCGCCAGCAGCCATGGGGCTGCTGCGGGGGAGACCCAGTACTTC | CASSHGAAAGETQYF | TRBV5-1 | - | TRBJ2-5 | 15 | -
TGTGCCAGCACCGAAAGGGGGGGGGCCCAGCATTTT | CASTERGGAQHF | TRBV2 | - | TRBJ1-5 | 12 | large
TGTGCCAGCAGCTTATCATTTGGGACAGGCGACAATGAGCAGTTCTTC | CASSLSFGTGDNEQFF | TRBV7-2 | TRBD1 | TRBJ2-1 | 16 | hyperexpanded